The clone carrying this T cell receptor beta chain was seen repeatedly, ten times or more. Amplification yielded TCR beta CDR3 regions, with RNA transcripts as the source. An initial round of RT-PCR targeting the TCR CDR3 relied on the HTBI primer set. Each CDR3 protein is one row after TCRdb ran MiXCR on the multiplex PCR reads. The data contain 500,000 to 600,000 distinct CDR3 sequences, 46% of them singletons. This entry is derived from a study of T cells in Graves' hyperthyroidism and ophthalmopathy. Germline V gives CDR1 LGHNA, CDR2 YNFKEQ. The CDR3 has 14 residues. V dropped 5 bases and J dropped 5 bases, with 12 bases sitting between them.

Sequences were obtained from peripheral blood or thyroid tissue (not recorded which). The clonotype originates from an adult woman with Graves' disease, either hyperthyroidism or ophthalmopathy (not recorded which). The genes are TRBV4-2 and TRBJ2-2; no clear D. The CDR3 DNA is TGTGCCAGCAGCAATGACGTCGGGACCGGGGAGCTGTTTTTT. It specifies CASSNDVGTGELFF.